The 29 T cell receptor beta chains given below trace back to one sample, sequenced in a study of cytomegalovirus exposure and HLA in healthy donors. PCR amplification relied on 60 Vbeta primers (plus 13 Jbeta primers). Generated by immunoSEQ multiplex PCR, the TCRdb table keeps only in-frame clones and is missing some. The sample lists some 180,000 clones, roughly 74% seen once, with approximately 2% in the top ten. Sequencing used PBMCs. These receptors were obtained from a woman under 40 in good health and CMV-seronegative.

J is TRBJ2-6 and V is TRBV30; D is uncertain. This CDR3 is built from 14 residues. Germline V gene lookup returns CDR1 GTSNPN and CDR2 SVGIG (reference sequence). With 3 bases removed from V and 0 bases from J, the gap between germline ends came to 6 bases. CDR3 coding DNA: TGTGCCTGGAGCTCGGGCTCTGGGGCCAACGTCCTGACTTTC. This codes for CAWSSGSGANVLTF.

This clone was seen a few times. The CDR3 spells CASSLSEEAFF. The CDR3 nucleotides are TGTGCCAGCAGCTTGAGCGAGGAAGCTTTCTTT. This chain joins TRBV5-6 and TRBJ1-1; D not certain. V lost 1 base to trimming and J lost 8 bases, with 6 bases between them. This CDR3 has 11 residues. Germline V gene data show CDR1 as SGHDT and CDR2 as YYEEEE.

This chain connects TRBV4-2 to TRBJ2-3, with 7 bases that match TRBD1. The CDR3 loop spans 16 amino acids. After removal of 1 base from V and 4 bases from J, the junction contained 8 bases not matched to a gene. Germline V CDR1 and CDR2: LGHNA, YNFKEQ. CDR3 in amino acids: CASSQAGQREADTQYF. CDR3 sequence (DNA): TGTGCCAGCAGCCAAGCGGGACAGCGAGAGGCAGATACGCAGTATTTT.

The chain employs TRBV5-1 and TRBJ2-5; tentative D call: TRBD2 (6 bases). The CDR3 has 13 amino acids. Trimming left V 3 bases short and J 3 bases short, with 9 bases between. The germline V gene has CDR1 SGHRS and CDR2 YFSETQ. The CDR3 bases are TGCGCCAGCAGCTGGGACTGGGAAGAGACCCAGTACTTC. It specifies CASSWDWEETQYF.

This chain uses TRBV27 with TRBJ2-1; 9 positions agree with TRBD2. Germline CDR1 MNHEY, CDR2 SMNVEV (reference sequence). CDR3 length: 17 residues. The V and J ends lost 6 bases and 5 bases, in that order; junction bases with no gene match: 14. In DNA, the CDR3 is TGTGCCAGCAGACCCTTAGGGGGAGCGGGGGGCCACAATGAGCAGTTCTTC. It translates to CASRPLGGAGGHNEQFF.

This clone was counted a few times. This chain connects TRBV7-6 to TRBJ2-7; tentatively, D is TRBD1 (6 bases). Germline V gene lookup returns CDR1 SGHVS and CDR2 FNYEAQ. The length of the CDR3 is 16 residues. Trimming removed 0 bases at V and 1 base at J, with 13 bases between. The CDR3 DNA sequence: TGTGCCAGCAGCTTAGCCCCGAGGGGGAGTTCCTACGAGCAGTACTTC. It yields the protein CASSLAPRGSSYEQYF.

The CDR3 loop is CASSRSDLGVTNEKLFF. In nucleotides, the CDR3 is TGCGCCAGCAGCCGGAGTGATCTCGGGGTCACTAATGAAAAACTGTTTTTT. This chain links TRBV4-1 with TRBJ1-4; D unclear. CDR3 length equals 17 residues. With 4 bases removed from V and 2 bases from J, the gap between germline ends came to 17 bases. CDR1 is MGHRA, CDR2 YSYEKL, per germline.

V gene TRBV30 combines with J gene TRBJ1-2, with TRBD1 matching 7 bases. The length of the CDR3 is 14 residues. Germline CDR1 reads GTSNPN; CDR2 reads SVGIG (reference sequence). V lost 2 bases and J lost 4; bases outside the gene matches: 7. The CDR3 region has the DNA TGTGCCTGGAGTAACGTCAGGGGGGTCTATGGCTACACCTTC. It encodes CAWSNVRGVYGYTF. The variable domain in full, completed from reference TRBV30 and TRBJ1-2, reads SQTIHQWPATLVQPVGSPLSLECTVEGTSNPNLYWYRQAAGRGLQLLFYSVGIGQISSEVPQNLSASRPQDRQFILSSKKLLLSDSGFYLCAWSNVRGVYGYTFGSGTRLTVV.

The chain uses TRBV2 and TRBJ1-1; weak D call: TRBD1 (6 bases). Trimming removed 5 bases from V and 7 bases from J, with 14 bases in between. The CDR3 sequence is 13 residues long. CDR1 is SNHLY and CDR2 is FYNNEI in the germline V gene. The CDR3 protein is CASSLTGSGEAFF. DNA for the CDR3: TGTGCCAGCAGTCTGACAGGCTCCGGTGAAGCTTTCTTT.

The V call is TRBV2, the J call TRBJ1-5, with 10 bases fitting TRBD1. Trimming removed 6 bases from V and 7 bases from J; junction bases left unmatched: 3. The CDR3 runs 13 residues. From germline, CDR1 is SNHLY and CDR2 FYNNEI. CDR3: CASRGQGLQPQHF. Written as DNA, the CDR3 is TGTGCCAGCAGGGGACAGGGGTTGCAGCCCCAGCATTTT. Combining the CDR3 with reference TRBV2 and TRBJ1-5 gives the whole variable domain EPEVTQTPSHQVTQMGQEVILRCVPISNHLYFYWYRQILGQKVEFLVSFYNNEISEKSEIFDDQFSVERPDGSNFTLKIRSTKLEDSAMYFCASRGQGLQPQHFGDGTRLSIL.

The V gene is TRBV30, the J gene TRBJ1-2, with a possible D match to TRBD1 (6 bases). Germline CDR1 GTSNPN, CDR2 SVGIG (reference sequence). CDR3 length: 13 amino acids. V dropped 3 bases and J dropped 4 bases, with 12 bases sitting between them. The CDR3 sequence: CAWRQGLSYGYTF. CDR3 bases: TGTGCCTGGAGACAGGGATTGAGCTATGGCTACACCTTC. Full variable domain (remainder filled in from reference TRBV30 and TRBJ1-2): SQTIHQWPATLVQPVGSPLSLECTVEGTSNPNLYWYRQAAGRGLQLLFYSVGIGQISSEVPQNLSASRPQDRQFILSSKKLLLSDSGFYLCAWRQGLSYGYTFGSGTRLTVV.

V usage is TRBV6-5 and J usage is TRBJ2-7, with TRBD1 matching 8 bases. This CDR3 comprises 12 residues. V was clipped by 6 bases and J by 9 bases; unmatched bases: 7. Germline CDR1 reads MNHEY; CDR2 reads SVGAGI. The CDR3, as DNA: TGTGCCAGCAGCCGCGACAGGGGCGCGCAGTACTTC. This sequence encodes CASSRDRGAQYF.

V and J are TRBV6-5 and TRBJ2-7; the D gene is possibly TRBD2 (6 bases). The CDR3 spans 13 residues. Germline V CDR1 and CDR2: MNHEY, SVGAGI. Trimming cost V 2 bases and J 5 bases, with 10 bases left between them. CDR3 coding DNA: TGTGCCAGCAGTTACGGAGGGTTGGACGAGCAGTACTTC. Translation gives CASSYGGLDEQYF.

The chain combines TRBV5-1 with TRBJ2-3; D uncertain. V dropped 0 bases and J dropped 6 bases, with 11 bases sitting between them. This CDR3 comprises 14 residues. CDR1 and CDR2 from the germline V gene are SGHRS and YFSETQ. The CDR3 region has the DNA TGCGCCAGCAGCTTGGCCGAACCTATGGATACGCAGTATTTT. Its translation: CASSLAEPMDTQYF.

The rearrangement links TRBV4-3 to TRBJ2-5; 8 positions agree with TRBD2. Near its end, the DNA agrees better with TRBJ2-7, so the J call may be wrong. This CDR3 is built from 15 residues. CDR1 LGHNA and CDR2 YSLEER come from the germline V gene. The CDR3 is CASSQDPGGPHEQYF. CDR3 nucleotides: TGCGCCAGCAGCCAAGATCCGGGAGGGCCCCACGAGCAGTACTTC.

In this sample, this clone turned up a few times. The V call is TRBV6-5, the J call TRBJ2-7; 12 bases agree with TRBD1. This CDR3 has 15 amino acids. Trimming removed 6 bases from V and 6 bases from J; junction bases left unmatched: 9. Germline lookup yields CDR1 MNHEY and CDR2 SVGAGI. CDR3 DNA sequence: TGTGCCAGCAGGCAACCGGGACAGGGGGCAAGCGAGCAGTACTTC. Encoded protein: CASRQPGQGASEQYF.

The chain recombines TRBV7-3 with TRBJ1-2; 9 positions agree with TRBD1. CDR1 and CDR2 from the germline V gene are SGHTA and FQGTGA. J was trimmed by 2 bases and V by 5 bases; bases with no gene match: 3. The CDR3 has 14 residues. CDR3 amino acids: CASSPTGGNYGYTF. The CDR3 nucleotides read TGTGCCAGCAGCCCTACAGGGGGCAACTATGGCTACACCTTC. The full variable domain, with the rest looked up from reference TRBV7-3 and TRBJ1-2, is GAGVSQTPSNKVTEKGKYVELRCDPISGHTALYWYRQSLGQGPEFLIYFQGTGAADDSGLPNDRFFAVRPEGSVSTLKIQRTERGDSAVYLCASSPTGGNYGYTFGSGTRLTVV.

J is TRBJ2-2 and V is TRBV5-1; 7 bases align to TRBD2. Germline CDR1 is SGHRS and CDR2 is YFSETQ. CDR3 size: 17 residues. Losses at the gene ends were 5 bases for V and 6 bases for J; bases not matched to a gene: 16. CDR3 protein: CASRFGSGRAFAGELFF. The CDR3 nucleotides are TGCGCCAGCAGATTCGGTAGTGGGAGGGCTTTCGCCGGGGAGCTGTTTTTT.

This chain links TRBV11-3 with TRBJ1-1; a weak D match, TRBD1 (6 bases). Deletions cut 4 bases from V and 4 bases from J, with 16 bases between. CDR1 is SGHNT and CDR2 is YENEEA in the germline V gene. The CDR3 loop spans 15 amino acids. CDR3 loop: CASSSRGGTTTEAFF. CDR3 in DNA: TGTGCCAGCAGCTCCCGGGGGGGGACAACCACTGAAGCTTTCTTT. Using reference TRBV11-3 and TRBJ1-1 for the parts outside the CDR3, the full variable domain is EAGVVQSPRYKIIEKKQPVAFWCNPISGHNTLYWYLQNLGQGPELLIRYENEEAVDDSQLPKDRFSAERLKGVDSTLKIQPAELGDSAVYLCASSSRGGTTTEAFFGQGTRLTVV.

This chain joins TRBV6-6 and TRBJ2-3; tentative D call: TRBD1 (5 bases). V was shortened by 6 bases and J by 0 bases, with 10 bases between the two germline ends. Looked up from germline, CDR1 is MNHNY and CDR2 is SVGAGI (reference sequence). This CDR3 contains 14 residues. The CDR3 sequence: CASSRDFSTDTQYF. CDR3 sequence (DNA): TGTGCCAGCAGCAGGGATTTTAGCACAGATACGCAGTATTTT.

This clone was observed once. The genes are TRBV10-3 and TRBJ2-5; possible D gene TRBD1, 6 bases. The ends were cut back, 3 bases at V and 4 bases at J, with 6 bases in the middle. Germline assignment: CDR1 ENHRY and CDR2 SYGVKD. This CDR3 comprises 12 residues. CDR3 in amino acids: CAISEGGETQYF. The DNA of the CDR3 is TGTGCCATCAGTGAAGGGGGAGAGACCCAGTACTTC.

The DNA of the CDR3 is TGTGCCAGCAGCTTTGAACTAGCCGCCGGGGAGCTGTTTTTT. Its protein is CASSFELAAGELFF. The chain has TRBV7-7 and TRBJ2-2; D possibly corresponds to TRBD2 (6 bases). V lost 3 bases and J 6 bases, leaving 11 bases between the germline ends. The CDR3 consists of 14 residues. In germline, CDR1 is SSHAT, CDR2 FNYEAQ (reference sequence).

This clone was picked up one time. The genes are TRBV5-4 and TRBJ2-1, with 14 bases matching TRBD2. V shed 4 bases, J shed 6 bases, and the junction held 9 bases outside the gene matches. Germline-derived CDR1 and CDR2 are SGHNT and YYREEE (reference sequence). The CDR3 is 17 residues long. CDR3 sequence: CASSPGWGTSGSNEQFF. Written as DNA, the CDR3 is TGTGCCAGCAGCCCCGGATGGGGGACTAGCGGGAGCAATGAGCAGTTCTTC.

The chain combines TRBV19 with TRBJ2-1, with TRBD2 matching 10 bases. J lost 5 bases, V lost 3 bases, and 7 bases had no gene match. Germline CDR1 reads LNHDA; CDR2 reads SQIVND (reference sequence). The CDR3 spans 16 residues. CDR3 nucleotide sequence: TGTGCCAGTAGTATGGACCTAGCGGGAGTAGACAATGAGCAGTTCTTC. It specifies CASSMDLAGVDNEQFF.

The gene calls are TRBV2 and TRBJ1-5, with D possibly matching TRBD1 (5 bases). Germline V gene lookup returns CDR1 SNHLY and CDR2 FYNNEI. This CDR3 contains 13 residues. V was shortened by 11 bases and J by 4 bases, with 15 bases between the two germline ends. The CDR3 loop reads CAGGRGGNQPQHF. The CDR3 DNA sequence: TGTGCCGGGGGGAGGGGAGGGAATCAGCCCCAGCATTTT. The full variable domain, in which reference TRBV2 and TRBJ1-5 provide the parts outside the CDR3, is EPEVTQTPSHQVTQMGQEVILRCVPISNHLYFYWYRQILGQKVEFLVSFYNNEISEKSEIFDDQFSVERPDGSNFTLKIRSTKLEDSAMYFCAGGRGGNQPQHFGDGTRLSIL.

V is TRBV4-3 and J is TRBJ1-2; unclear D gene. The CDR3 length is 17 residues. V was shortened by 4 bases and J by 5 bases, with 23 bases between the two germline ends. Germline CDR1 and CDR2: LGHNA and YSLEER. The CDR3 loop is CASSPVVGRAADYGYTF. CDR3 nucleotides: TGCGCCAGCAGCCCCGTCGTTGGGAGGGCAGCTGATTATGGCTACACCTTC.

This CDR3 reads CASSLESTRAWEQYF. The DNA of the CDR3 is TGCGCCAGCAGCTTGGAGTCTACCAGGGCTTGGGAGCAGTACTTC. The chain uses TRBV5-1 and TRBJ2-7, with D maybe TRBD1 (5 bases). V shed 0 bases and J shed 7 bases, with 17 bases lying between them. Per germline, CDR1 SGHRS and CDR2 YFSETQ. The CDR3 loop spans 15 amino acids.

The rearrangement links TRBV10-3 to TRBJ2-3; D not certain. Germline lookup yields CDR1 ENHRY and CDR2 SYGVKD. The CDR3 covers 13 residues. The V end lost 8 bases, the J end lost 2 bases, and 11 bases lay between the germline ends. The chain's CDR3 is CAIGLAYTDTQYF. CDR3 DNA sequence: TGTGCCATCGGGCTGGCTTACACAGATACGCAGTATTTT.

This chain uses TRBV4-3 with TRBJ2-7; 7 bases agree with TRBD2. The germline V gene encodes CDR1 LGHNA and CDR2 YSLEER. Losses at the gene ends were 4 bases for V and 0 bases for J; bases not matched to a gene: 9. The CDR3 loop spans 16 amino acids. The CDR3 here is CASSPEGGGGSYEQYF. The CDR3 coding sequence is TGCGCCAGCAGCCCGGAGGGCGGGGGAGGCTCCTACGAGCAGTACTTC.